These T cell receptor beta chains were read from a single sample in a study of control samples from healthy donors and cancer patients. Libraries were prepared by immunoSEQ multiplex PCR; TCRdb keeps only in-frame clonotypes and omits some of them. The table includes over 85,000 clones, roughly 90% detected once. The sample consisted of PBMCs. These receptors were collected from a woman aged 55-69 years with lung cancer. CDR3s include the opening cysteine and the closing phenylalanine or tryptophan. D genes are given only for firm matches. Not all rows give a size; the values are once, few, many and, for expanded clones, a class.

J gene | D gene | V gene | clone size | CDR3 DNA | CDR3 protein
TRBJ1-1 | . | TRBV2 | . | TGTGCCAGCCGGAAAGGGTCCGCCACTGAAGCTTTCTTT | CASRKGSATEAFF
TRBJ2-5 | . | TRBV5-6 | once | TGTGCCAGCAGCTTGGACAGACAGGAGACCCAGTACTTC | CASSLDRQETQYF
TRBJ1-5 | TRBD1 | TRBV6-5 | few | TGTGCCAGCAGTCTTGGACAGGGCGGCAATCAGCCCCAGCATTTT | CASSLGQGGNQPQHF
TRBJ1-5 | TRBD1 | TRBV4-1 | . | TGCGCCAGCAGCCAAGAGTCCCAACAGGGGGGGCCCCAGCATTTT | CASSQESQQGGPQHF
TRBJ2-3 | TRBD2 | TRBV5-4 | . | TGTGCCAGCAGCGCCGGGGGGGTTCTCACAGATACGCAGTATTTT | CASSAGGVLTDTQYF
TRBJ2-1 | . | TRBV29-1 | . | TGCAGCGTTGTCCTATCGGGAGTACTAAGCTCCTACAATGAGCAGTTCTTC | CSVVLSGVLSSYNEQFF
TRBJ1-1 | . | TRBV6-6 | . | TGTGCCAGCAGTTACCCCACCGGGGGGATGGCTTTCTTT | CASSYPTGGMAFF
TRBJ2-7 | TRBD2 | TRBV7-2 | once | TGTGCCAGCAGCGGGGGACTAGCGGGAGCCTACGAGCAGTACTTC | CASSGGLAGAYEQYF
TRBJ1-6 | . | TRBV6-2/TRBV6-3 | . | TGTGCCAGCAGCCCCCTAGGGGGGGATTCACCCCTCCACTTT | CASSPLGGDSPLHF
TRBJ1-3 | . | TRBV4-1 | . | TGCGCCAGCAGCCAAGGTCAAAGCTCTGGAAACACCATATATTTT | CASSQGQSSGNTIYF
TRBJ2-4 | . | TRBV21-1 | . | TGTGCCAGCAGCAACCGACGGGACAGGGCTCAACCGGTTATCTTAAACATTCAGTACTTC | CASSNRRDRAQPVILNIQYF
TRBJ2-7 | . | TRBV3-1/TRBV3-2 | . | TGTGCCAGCAGCCAATCCTCCTACGAGCAGTACTTC | CASSQSSYEQYF
TRBJ1-3 | . | TRBV19 | . | TGTGCCAGTAGTATTCAGCGGAACACCATATATTTT | CASSIQRNTIYF
TRBJ2-2 | TRBD2 | TRBV5-1 | . | TGCCCCAGCAGCGGCGGGGGGACAAACACCGGGGAGCTGTTTTTT | CPSSGGGTNTGELFF
TRBJ1-6 | . | TRBV11-2 | . | TGTGCCAGCCGCGACGACAGGAGGAATTCACCCCTCCACTTT | CASRDDRRNSPLHF
TRBJ1-3 | . | TRBV7-9 | . | TGTGCCAGCAGCTTGGGCTCTGGAAACACCATATATTTT | CASSLGSGNTIYF
TRBJ2-7 | TRBD1 | TRBV5-1 | . | TGCGCCAGCAGCTTGGGGACAGGGGAGGCTCCCTACGAGCAGTACTTC | CASSLGTGEAPYEQYF
TRBJ2-3 | TRBD2 | TRBV19 | . | TGTGCCAGTAGCTCCGGGACTAGCGGGATTGCGCAGTATTTT | CASSSGTSGIAQYF
TRBJ1-1 | . | TRBV6-2/TRBV6-3 | . | TGTGCCAGCAGTTATGGACGTGAGAACACTGAAGCTTTCTTT | CASSYGRENTEAFF
TRBJ1-2 | . | TRBV7-9 | . | TGTGCCAGCAGCTTAACCAGTACTAACTATGGCTACACCTTC | CASSLTSTNYGYTF
TRBJ1-1 | . | TRBV12-3/TRBV12-4 | . | TGTGCCAGCAGTTTAGGGAGGAACACTGAAGCTTTCTTT | CASSLGRNTEAFF
TRBJ2-1 | . | TRBV29-1 | . | TGCAGCGTTGAACGGGGGCGGGTCAGTAGCTCCTACAATGAGCAGTTCTTC | CSVERGRVSSSYNEQFF
TRBJ2-7 | TRBD2 | TRBV7-9 | . | TGTGCCAGCAGCCATGGGACTAGCGGGGGCAGGTACGAGCAGTACTTC | CASSHGTSGGRYEQYF
TRBJ1-6 | . | TRBV4-1 | . | TGCGCCAGCAGCCAAGGAATTTCACCCCTCCACTTT | CASSQGISPLHF
TRBJ2-7 | TRBD2 | TRBV3-1/TRBV3-2 | . | TGTGCCAGCAGCCCAGCGGGACTTCTCTACGAGCAGTACTTC | CASSPAGLLYEQYF
TRBJ2-6 | TRBD1 | TRBV6-5 | once | TGTGCCAGCAGCTACGGGACAGCCTCTGGGGCCAACGTCCTGACTTTC | CASSYGTASGANVLTF
TRBJ2-5 | . | TRBV6-6 | . | TGTGCCAGCAGTACCCAAGAGACCCAGTACTTC | CASSTQETQYF
TRBJ2-3 | . | TRBV12-5 | . | TGTGCTAGTGGGCCGGACGTAGATACGCAGTATTTT | CASGPDVDTQYF
TRBJ2-2 | . | TRBV3-1/TRBV3-2 | . | TGTGCCAGCAGCCAAGCCCGCCAGGGTCTGAACACCGGGGAGCTGTTTTTT | CASSQARQGLNTGELFF
TRBJ2-5 | . | TRBV11-2 | . | TGTGCCAGCAGCTTAACCGAGACCCAGTACTTC | CASSLTETQYF
TRBJ2-1 | TRBD2 | TRBV5-8 | . | TGTGCCAGCAGCTTGGGCCCCACCCAGGGACTACGTTCGTTCTACAATGAGCAGTTCTTC | CASSLGPTQGLRSFYNEQFF
TRBJ2-7 | . | TRBV2 | few | TGTGCCAGCAGTGAAAGATTCGGCAGTGCCTCCTACGAGCAGTACTTC | CASSERFGSASYEQYF
TRBJ2-3 | TRBD1 | TRBV19 | . | TGTGCCAGTAGCCAGGACAGGGATAGTACAGATACGCAGTATTTT | CASSQDRDSTDTQYF